This T cell receptor (beta chain) is drawn from a study of spatial heterogeneity in lung cancer. In TCRdb, the 5' RACE reads were re-called with MiXCR into one record per CDR3 protein. Of about 38,000 distinct CDR3 sequences in the sample, approximately 7.5% were seen once. The time point: sample taken at primary tumor resection. Whole RNA from tumor, nontumor lung or frozen PBMC was sequenced unsorted. The CDR3 extends over 15 amino acids. V was clipped by 1 base and J by 9 bases; unmatched bases: 8. The TCR originated in a male donor with early-stage non-small cell lung cancer. The J gene is TRBJ2-1, the V gene TRBV12-3 or TRBV12-4, with TRBD2 matching 8 bases. The starting material was PBMCs, obtained at surgery. The chain's CDR3 is CASSLVAGGQGEQFF. The CDR3 DNA is TGTGCCAGCAGTTTAGTTGCGGGGGGCCAGGGTGAGCAGTTCTTC.